This TCR beta chain was captured in a study of OX40 agonist ivuxolimab in advanced cancers. Study context: Administration of intravenous ivuxolimab to patients occurred every 2 weeks at 0.01 to 10 mg/kg. Hepatocellular carcinoma, melanoma, renal cell or head and neck cancer affected the dose-escalation patients. Partial responses were recorded for three patients, including one with hepatocellular carcinoma and two with cutaneous melanoma.

TCRdb's table, derived via immunoSEQ multiplex PCR, lists solely in-frame clones and lacks some. Of 70,000 or so clones detected, nearly 90% appear once; the ten largest clones hold about 11%. The CDR3 runs 13 residues. Germline V lookup: CDR1 SGHNT, CDR2 YENEEA. V was pared by 5 bases and J by 6 bases, with 10 bases between. This chain connects TRBV11-3 to TRBJ2-2; tentative D call: TRBD2 (6 bases). This receptor was taken from an adult with an advanced solid tumor such as melanoma, head and neck, liver or kidney cancer. Sequenced material: CD4+ or CD8+ T cells sorted from blood, taken in a trial of the OX40 agonist ivuxolimab. CDR3 nucleotides: TGTGCCAGCAGCCAGACTAGGGCCGGGGAGCTGTTTTTT. Translation: CASSQTRAGELFF.